This section outlines one T cell receptor beta chain sequence together with its context. The data were produced by immunoSEQ multiplex PCR, yet TCRdb's version contains in-frame clones alone and is incomplete. Of about 70,000 clones in the sample, approximately 86% were seen once. The data originate from a study of blood T cell repertoires in COVID-19. Study overall: The cDNA or gDNA used as material had been derived from T cells, B-cell-depleted T cells, or PBMCs.

CDR1 and CDR2 (germline): MNHEY, SMNVEV (reference sequence). V lost 6 bases to trimming and J lost 4 bases, with 13 bases between them. The CDR3 runs to 13 residues. The source is a man in his 70s with active COVID-19. Sequenced material: peripheral blood. The chain has TRBV27 and TRBJ2-7; D possibly corresponds to TRBD2 (5 bases). CDR3 in DNA: TGTGCCAGCAGGTTGGGAGCCCCGTACGAGCAGTACTTC. The encoded protein is CASRLGAPYEQYF.